The present T cell receptor beta chain was sequenced within a study of vaccination effects on CD4 cells after COVID-19. About this clone: Its antigen remains unknown.

Expansion of antigen-specific CD4+ T cells with viral peptide pools was carried out by the ViraFEST assay before sequencing. Isolating CD4+ T cells followed approximately 11 days of culture. The person acquired a PCR-confirmed SARS-CoV-2 infection between March and December 2020. Culturing of 1.5 million to 2.5 million PBMC per well took place with about 10 IU/ml IL-2 and 10 ug/ml peptides. Using immunoSEQ multiplex PCR, the repertoire was profiled, and TCRdb retains in-frame clones only, with some absent. The sample contains 60,000 to 75,000 clones, around 72% of which appear only once. This CDR3 has 14 amino acids. V was pared by 6 bases and J by 7 bases, with 8 bases of the junction left unmatched. Looked up from germline, CDR1 is SNHLY and CDR2 is FYNNEI.

The rearrangement uses TRBV2 and TRBJ1-2; TRBD1 matches 10 bases. This clonotype was obtained from a human donor who had a prior SARS-CoV-2 infection. This sample comprised CD4+ T cells from PBMCs cultured with HIV peptides, obtained before COVID-19 vaccination. Subset here: HIV-1 Nef peptide pool negative control/reference culture. The CDR3 sequence is CASRAGTGVGGYTF. In nucleotides, the CDR3 is TGTGCCAGCAGAGCCGGGACAGGGGTTGGTGGCTACACCTTC.